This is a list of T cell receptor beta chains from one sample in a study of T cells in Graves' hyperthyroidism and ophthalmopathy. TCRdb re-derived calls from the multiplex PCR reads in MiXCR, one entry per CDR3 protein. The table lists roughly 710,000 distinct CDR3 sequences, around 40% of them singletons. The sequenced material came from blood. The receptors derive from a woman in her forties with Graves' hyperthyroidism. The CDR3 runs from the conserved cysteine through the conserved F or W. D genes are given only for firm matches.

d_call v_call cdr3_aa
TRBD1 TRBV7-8 CASSSRDRGHGITEAFF
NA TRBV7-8 CASSLVRGTGELFF
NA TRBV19 CASTTGKQPQHF
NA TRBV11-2 CAGSLGQYNSPLHF
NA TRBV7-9 CASSFKREAFF
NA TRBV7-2 CASSLVGTQYF
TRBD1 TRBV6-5 CASSFQATGVGETQYF
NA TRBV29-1 CSARKEDYGYTF
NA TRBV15 CATSRDLKDWGKLFF
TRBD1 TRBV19 CASSSLGTGDGNTIYF
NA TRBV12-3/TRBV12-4 CASSFRGRGYGYTF
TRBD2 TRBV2 CARSFSKREWADTQYF
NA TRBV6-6 CASRVSGRDGYTF
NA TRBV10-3 CAIRGTTNEKLFF
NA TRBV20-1 CSATPGSTYTEAFF
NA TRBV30 CAWSRGYEQYF
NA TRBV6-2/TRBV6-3 CASSRDMDNQPQHF
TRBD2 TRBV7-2 CAWSRLGGRAAYEQYF
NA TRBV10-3 CAISESSSSGNTIYF
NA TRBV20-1 CSAPSVRAGSSYEQYF
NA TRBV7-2 CASSLVSMRVTEAFF
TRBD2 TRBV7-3 CASSLTSGRETQYF
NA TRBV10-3 CAISETLYEQYF
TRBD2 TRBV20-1 CSARTIAGKETQYF
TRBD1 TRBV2 CASSPGQRGQPQHF
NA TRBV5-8 CASRSHRELNTEAFF
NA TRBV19 CASSRRGASYHSGANVLTF
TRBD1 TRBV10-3 CAIKTDRRTSGNTIYF
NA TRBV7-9 CASSLMGVGGELFF
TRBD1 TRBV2 CASSSGTGGWYEQYF
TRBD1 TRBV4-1 CASSQAGTEHTEAFF
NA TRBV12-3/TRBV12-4 CASSLRQREKLFF
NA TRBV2 CASRMEDGSTQPQYF
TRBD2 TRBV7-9 CASSASGSPHEQYF
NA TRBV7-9 CASSLVGQVSRETQYF
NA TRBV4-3 CASSQGTLGGNTEAFF
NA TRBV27 CASSPPQGTEAFF
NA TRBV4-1 CASSQEATAFYGGYTF
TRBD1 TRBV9 CASSSDRKTYNEQFF
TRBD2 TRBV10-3 CAITRRGGAYEQYF
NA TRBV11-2 CASSPRRGRLYEQYF
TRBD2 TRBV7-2 CASTLSGNQETQYF
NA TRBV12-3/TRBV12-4 CASSFVAGAPNTEAFF
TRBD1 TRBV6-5 CASSPWQGARGYTF
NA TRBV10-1 CASSGGEYEQYF
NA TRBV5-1 CASSFQGYEQYF
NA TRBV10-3 CASRSDISGNTIYF
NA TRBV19 CASSYDSYGYTF
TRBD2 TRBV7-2 CASSRTSGGTEQYF
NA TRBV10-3 CAISASGSPGADTQYF
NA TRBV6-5 CASSYTATLYGYTF
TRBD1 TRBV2 CASSSGTANEKLFF
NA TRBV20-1 CSARELRANQPQHF